This is a list of T cell receptor beta chains from one sample in a study of CXCR3-negative and CXCR3-positive naive CD8 T cells. TCRdb reprocessed the 5' RACE reads, keeping one entry per CDR3 protein, no DNA. The sample includes roughly 110,000 distinct CDR3 sequences. The sequencing input was naive CXCR3+ CD8+ T cells from blood. The receptors derive from a human donor in good health. Some clones in this sample may be carry-over from other donors' samples. Both conserved end residues are part of each CDR3.

cdr3_aa: CASSESGGGRNEQFF; j_call: TRBJ2-1; v_call: TRBV25-1
cdr3_aa: CASSQDRALEQYF; j_call: TRBJ2-7; v_call: TRBV4-3
cdr3_aa: CSVEGGSAYEQYF; j_call: TRBJ2-7; v_call: TRBV29-1
cdr3_aa: CASSAGSYDNEQFF; j_call: TRBJ2-1; v_call: TRBV2
cdr3_aa: CSARMTGDTEAFF; j_call: TRBJ1-1; v_call: TRBV20-1
cdr3_aa: CATRLDFSYEQYF; j_call: TRBJ2-7; v_call: TRBV12-5
cdr3_aa: CAWSADGDTEAFF; j_call: TRBJ1-1; v_call: TRBV30
cdr3_aa: CASSQQGGLGTGELFF; j_call: TRBJ2-2; v_call: TRBV4-1
cdr3_aa: CASSQEPTSGTGYEQYF; j_call: TRBJ2-7; v_call: TRBV4-3
cdr3_aa: CASSQDRRDTIYF; j_call: TRBJ1-3; v_call: TRBV4-3
cdr3_aa: CASSQTPGGEQYF; j_call: TRBJ2-7; v_call: TRBV4-1
cdr3_aa: CASSSRQGANYGYTF; j_call: TRBJ1-2; v_call: TRBV7-6
cdr3_aa: CASSPGLVNPYNEQFF; j_call: TRBJ2-1; v_call: TRBV12-3/TRBV12-4
cdr3_aa: CASSSQGAPVTGELFF; j_call: TRBJ2-2; v_call: TRBV6-6
cdr3_aa: CASSEEGGGQYTEAFF; j_call: TRBJ1-1; v_call: TRBV6-1
cdr3_aa: CASSYLETGELFF; j_call: TRBJ2-2; v_call: TRBV6-6
cdr3_aa: CASSLELGPGTEAFF; j_call: TRBJ1-1; v_call: TRBV5-6
cdr3_aa: CASTRRLEYTDTQYF; j_call: TRBJ2-3; v_call: TRBV28
cdr3_aa: CASSQTGHQSYGYTF; j_call: TRBJ1-2; v_call: TRBV3-1
cdr3_aa: CASSYPLDRVLHNEQFF; j_call: TRBJ2-1; v_call: TRBV6-6
cdr3_aa: CASSLDSVFSDGGKSTEAFF; j_call: TRBJ1-1; v_call: TRBV7-6
cdr3_aa: CASRSTMRYEQYF; j_call: TRBJ2-7; v_call: TRBV28
cdr3_aa: CASSQGLRDTQYF; j_call: TRBJ2-3; v_call: TRBV14
cdr3_aa: CASSTGLAGWGSYEQYF; j_call: TRBJ2-7; v_call: TRBV28
cdr3_aa: CSARPYVTSGPLADTQYF; j_call: TRBJ2-3; v_call: TRBV20-1
cdr3_aa: CASSPGVSTGEQYF; j_call: TRBJ2-7; v_call: TRBV3-1
cdr3_aa: CASSQSESSYNEQFF; j_call: TRBJ2-1; v_call: TRBV4-1
cdr3_aa: CASSVSGAQETQYF; j_call: TRBJ2-5; v_call: TRBV9
cdr3_aa: CSVGISSMNTEAFF; j_call: TRBJ1-1; v_call: TRBV29-1
cdr3_aa: CASSIGALGDYEQYF; j_call: TRBJ2-7; v_call: TRBV7-2
cdr3_aa: CAISGTGDPGELFF; j_call: TRBJ2-2; v_call: TRBV10-3
cdr3_aa: CASSLMQVEAFF; j_call: TRBJ1-1; v_call: TRBV7-9
cdr3_aa: CASSSGGGGNTIYF; j_call: TRBJ1-3; v_call: TRBV7-9
cdr3_aa: CSAEEAGYYGYTF; j_call: TRBJ1-2; v_call: TRBV29-1
cdr3_aa: CASAEGRSGRINEQYF; j_call: TRBJ2-7; v_call: TRBV11-2
cdr3_aa: CSVEEGHRGTTDTQYF; j_call: TRBJ2-3; v_call: TRBV29-1
cdr3_aa: CASSWPGTYNEQFF; j_call: TRBJ2-1; v_call: TRBV5-1
cdr3_aa: CASSVRDYATEAFF; j_call: TRBJ1-1; v_call: TRBV19
cdr3_aa: CASGGTGTYYGYTF; j_call: TRBJ1-2; v_call: TRBV12-3/TRBV12-4
cdr3_aa: CASSPLAGEYYNEQFF; j_call: TRBJ2-1; v_call: TRBV18
cdr3_aa: CASSQGSGAHSYEQYF; j_call: TRBJ2-7; v_call: TRBV3-1
cdr3_aa: CASSLPDREDTEAFF; j_call: TRBJ1-1; v_call: TRBV27
cdr3_aa: CASKRQSTDTQYF; j_call: TRBJ2-3; v_call: TRBV27
cdr3_aa: CSALGLNTEAFF; j_call: TRBJ1-1; v_call: TRBV20-1
cdr3_aa: CASSFTAGSYEQYF; j_call: TRBJ2-7; v_call: TRBV27
cdr3_aa: CSVAGTENIQYF; j_call: TRBJ2-4; v_call: TRBV29-1
cdr3_aa: CASSVDLFSEQYF; j_call: TRBJ2-7; v_call: TRBV9
cdr3_aa: CASSQDWGGGELFF; j_call: TRBJ2-2; v_call: TRBV4-3
cdr3_aa: CASSLVQGPGNTEAFF; j_call: TRBJ1-1; v_call: TRBV7-8
cdr3_aa: CVSSALGGNYEQYF; j_call: TRBJ2-7; v_call: TRBV11-2
cdr3_aa: CASSLIIYGYTF; j_call: TRBJ1-2; v_call: TRBV5-8
cdr3_aa: CASSLGEVDTQYF; j_call: TRBJ2-3; v_call: TRBV12-3/TRBV12-4
cdr3_aa: CASGPQKGYGYTF; j_call: TRBJ1-2; v_call: TRBV12-5
cdr3_aa: CASSQGAEENIQYF; j_call: TRBJ2-4; v_call: TRBV4-1
cdr3_aa: CASSFLDLLGDGYTF; j_call: TRBJ1-2; v_call: TRBV5-7